This TCR beta chain was observed in a study of Ad26.COV2.S vaccination and SARS-CoV-2 variants. As for the study in general: The donor was enrolled in the Ad26.COV2.S arm of the COV1001 trial. Administration of Ad26.COV2.S was intramuscular, either once or twice 56 days apart.

Treatment noted: around 19 received Ad26.COV2.S at low or high dose, single or two shots; about 5 received placebo; per-sample allocation not given. Collection of samples fell on day 63 after the first vaccine or placebo injection. The method was immunoSEQ multiplex PCR; TCRdb's version includes in-frame clones alone and lacks a portion of them. The table includes 300,000 to 500,000 clones, roughly nine tenths detected once. CDR3 size: 13 residues. CDR1 is MNHEY and CDR2 is SVGAGI in the germline V gene. V shed 6 bases and J shed 8 bases, with 16 bases lying between them. The sequences come from peripheral blood, collected in a trial of Ad26.COV2.S vaccine versus placebo. This clonotype was sampled from a person aged 18-60 years who received the Ad26.COV2.S COVID-19 vaccine or a placebo. This chain joins TRBV6-5 and TRBJ1-2; possible D gene TRBD1, 6 bases. In DNA form, the CDR3 reads TGTGCCAGCAGCCTTTACTTCGGACAGGGCTACACCTTC. This codes for CASSLYFGQGYTF.